This TCR beta chain was found in a study of HIV-infected patients and healthy controls (dated by TCRdb to the mid-2010s). Notes on the research overall: CD4 counts were modestly but significantly increased in about 85% of the 16 patients after three months of therapy, but they remained below normal ranges. The question the study tested was whether immune perturbation and reconstitution could be captured by deep TCR repertoire sequencing of small blood samples from HIV patients. Patients exhibited no overall T-cell lymphocytopenia, and total CDR3 counts per chain were not significantly different from those of controls. No consistent shift in CD8 counts was seen during early therapy, whereas a slight rise was seen in the CD4:CD8 ratio. Viral load became undetectable in 11 of 16 patients by the second bleed and in all patients after a further year of therapy.

Here is what the overall study found, with its caveats: Processing included only sixteen HIV-infected individuals, and this was regarded by the authors as a major limit on how widely the findings apply. Eight alpha and eight beta V genes showed significantly different mean usage between HIV-infected patients and controls. Alpha-chain CDR3s from MAIT cells occurred at high frequency in healthy controls but were severely depleted in HIV+ repertoires. Compared with untreated HIV+ repertoires, healthy control repertoires had roughly threefold more distinct CDR3s and a higher Shannon diversity. Most CMV-associated CDR3s became more frequent during therapy, although their change was not significant, whereas HIV-associated CDR3s showed a significant decrease in frequency. Slight age and sex profile differences between the study cohorts did not explain the observed diversity differences. In the study, no determination of donor HLA types was made. Oligoclonality may be reflected in the significantly higher mean Gini indices of HIV-infected repertoires compared with controls. More CDR3s were shared between individuals among healthy controls than among HIV+ patients, as measured by Jaccard index and by the count of highly shared sequences. Differing numbers of distinct sequences in patients and controls hindered comparison, and size-matching assigned excessive weight to rare events in the HIV-infected data. In HIV-infected patients, the apparent post-therapy recovery of the Gini index was not replicated in size-matched repertoire data. In the samples, alpha-beta chain pairing was left undetermined. Sequencing depth was restricted by the use of whole blood, which also prevented the dynamics of distinct T-cell subpopulations from being separated.

Whole blood was used without cell fractionation, so the repertoire reflected all unsorted peripheral T cells. For RNA extraction, around 2.5 ml of peripheral blood was drawn into Tempus tubes. HIV-infected adults who had not yet received antiretroviral therapy and were about to begin treatment were enrolled, with the first sixteen eligible patients processed. Treatment interruptions were among the grounds for excluding patients from enrollment, as were febrile or AIDS-related illness, tumors, hepatitis B or C coinfection, immunomodulatory therapy and recent vaccination. The TURBO-DNase kit was used to remove leftover genomic DNA, and GLOBINclear was used to deplete globin mRNA. Just before antiretroviral therapy was started, pretreatment blood was collected from HIV-infected patients. This clonotype has at least ten counts. This clone's antigen is unknown. Base qualities are not recorded, but no much larger clone differs from it by a single base.

Using SuperScript III with primers targeting the alpha and beta constant regions, approximately 450 ng of RNA was reverse transcribed. Separate libraries for the alpha and beta chains were generated through chain-specific third strand synthesis that incorporated multiplexing indices. In the protocol, all rearrangements within a chain were amplified with a single primer pair so that primer bias was avoided, and molecular barcodes were added to each cDNA molecule. Purified cDNA was joined by T4 RNA Ligase 1 to a 5' RACE adapter carrying a random hexamer and the SP2 sequencing primer site. Second strand synthesis was performed with Phusion polymerase and primed from the SP2 site, and slow temperature ramps were applied to favor optimal annealing. Each molecule's 12-nucleotide barcode consisted of two random hexamer sequences, both added before amplification and joined together. P5 and P7 adapter elements plus a second index were added in a short first PCR, which was followed by an approximately 20-cycle amplification PCR with P5s and P7 primers. In total the libraries went through about 25 PCR cycles, after which the libraries were quantified on a Qubit, sized on a Bioanalyzer, and diluted to 3 to 4.5 nM. Sequencing of the normalized libraries was done on an Illumina MiSeq using 2 x 250 paired-end kits. MinElute columns were the means by which the reverse transcription reactions were cleaned up, and the reactions were eluted into about 10 ul Tris-Cl. Adapter ligations ran for over 20 hours at 16 degrees C and were afterwards cleaned with AMPure XP beads at a 1:1 ratio. The original methods were these. A modified Decombinator that output V, J, insert and barcode information was used to process the demultiplexed FASTQ files. Any sequence that shared a barcode yet differed from the dominant sequence was discarded as an error, and the number of original cDNA molecules was estimated by counting barcodes clustered at Levenshtein distance 3. The R packages ineq, vegan, igraph and RCytoscape were used for downstream analyses, together with IMGT nomenclature and CDR3 definitions. The authors computed V gene usage over distinct sequences and counted each TCR a single time to avoid skew from clonal expansion. Within a donor, similarity networks joined unique CDR3 amino acid sequences in every case where two of them were separated by a single Levenshtein edit. In the repertoires, a search was made for a compiled set of published HIV-specific CDR3s (approximately 90 alpha, 702 beta) and CMV-specific CDR3s (around twelve alpha, around 230 beta). It was shown by random subsampling to size-matched repertoires that the decreased diversity of patients was not caused by their lower sequence numbers. Through fastp at Q25 and MiXCR, TCRdb rebuilt clones from the public reads, retaining in-frame beta chains. One record per CDR3 amino acid sequence lists the most common genes and DNA. These V and J calls rely on TCRdb rather than the paper's analysis. The sample table lists 7,000 to 8,500 distinct CDR3 sequences, under 6.5% of them with a count of one. The ten top clones hold about 20% of the sample.

The germline ends are 22 bases apart after V is trimmed by 7 bases and J by 6 bases. From its cysteine to its phenylalanine, the CDR3 spans 15 amino acids. Only CDR3 DNA is held: 45 bases, read in frame from base 1. From the germline V gene (reference sequence), CDR1 is SEHNR and CDR2 is FQNEAQ. The sequencing used blood, collected before antiretroviral therapy. Recombination joined TRBV7-9 with TRBJ2-7; the D gene remains uncertain. This receptor was identified in an adult with HIV infection. The sequence in DNA is TGTGCCAGCATGAATGGCGACTCTCGCGGATCCGAGCAGTACTTC. It specifies CASMNGDSRGSEQYF.